A selection of T cell receptor beta chains follows, all from one sample in a study of shared clonotypes between healthy human individuals. Libraries were prepared by immunoSEQ multiplex PCR; TCRdb keeps only in-frame clonotypes and omits some of them. The table records approximately 2.3 million clones, more than 80% of them present only once. Sequencing used naive CD4+ T cells from PBMCs. Receptor source: a man younger than 35 in good health. Some clones in this sample may be carry-over from other donors' samples. Both conserved end residues are part of each CDR3. The D gene is left open where the match is weak.

v_call	d_call	j_call	cdr3_nt	cdr3_aa
TRBV9	TRBD2	TRBJ2-2	TGTGCCAGCAGCGTAGAGGCTAGCGGGAGGGTGGAGCTGTTTTTT	CASSVEASGRVELFF
TRBV2	.	TRBJ2-1	TGTGCCAGCAGCCCCTCCCGGACCCGAGAGCAGTTCTTC	CASSPSRTREQFF
TRBV5-1	.	TRBJ1-1	TGCGCCAGCAGCTTGATCGCGGCCATGAACACTGAAGCTTTCTTT	CASSLIAAMNTEAFF
TRBV19	TRBD1	TRBJ1-2	TGTGCCAGTAGTACCGCCGGACAGGGTGGTAACTATGGCTACACCTTC	CASSTAGQGGNYGYTF
TRBV7-3	.	TRBJ2-7	TGTGCCAGCAGCTTTGGCGCCCTCCAGCGGGCCGGCTCCTACGAGCAGTACTTC	CASSFGALQRAGSYEQYF
TRBV28	.	TRBJ2-5	TGTGCCACCGTCGCAGGGCCGAGTGGACGGGAGACCCAGTACTTC	CATVAGPSGRETQYF
TRBV28	TRBD1	TRBJ1-4	TGTGCCAGCAGCGCTGGACAGGATGAAAAACTGTTTTTT	CASSAGQDEKLFF
TRBV11-2	.	TRBJ2-5	TGTGCCAGCAGCCCTAGGGGGGACAGCAACCAAGAGACCCAGTACTTC	CASSPRGDSNQETQYF
TRBV30	TRBD1	TRBJ1-5	TGTGCCTGGAGTGTAAAGTTGGGACAGCCAAATCAGCCCCAGCATTTT	CAWSVKLGQPNQPQHF
TRBV19	.	TRBJ1-3	TGTGCCAGTAGTCCCCTGGACTTAGGAAACACCATATATTTT	CASSPLDLGNTIYF
TRBV27	.	TRBJ2-7	TGTGCCAGCAGTTTAGACCGGCTCCTCTCCTACGAGCAGTACTTC	CASSLDRLLSYEQYF